Below are 3 T cell receptor beta chains sequenced from a single sample in a study of beta chain features in type 1 diabetes. Overall study findings and caveats: Significant though moderate, a shortening of TCRB CDR3s appeared in all four CD4+ subsets of Type 1 diabetes patients.

The study reverse transcribed the entire isolated RNA, so it sequenced expressed TCRB transcripts. The assay was immunoSEQ multiplex PCR, and TCRdb's table has in-frame clones only and misses some. This table holds about 370,000 clones, over 8.5% found once. Their recognized antigens are unknown. The sample taken for sequencing was central memory CD4+ T cells from blood. The source is a man under 40 with type 1 diabetes.

The chain carries TRBV18 and TRBJ1-5; D perhaps matches TRBD1 (5 bases). The V gene lost 2 bases and the J gene lost 7 bases, with 9 bases spanning the gap. CDR3 length equals 13 residues. Germline V lookup: CDR1 KGHSH, CDR2 LQKENI. The CDR3 sequence: CASSPTGTQPQHF. Written as DNA, the CDR3 is TGTGCCAGCTCACCAACGGGGACGCAGCCCCAGCATTTT.

This chain joins TRBV6-6 and TRBJ1-4, with no clear D. Trimming removed 6 bases at V and 8 bases at J, with 7 bases between. The CDR3 is made up of 11 amino acids. Germline values: CDR1 MNHNY, CDR2 SVGAGI (reference sequence). CDR3 bases: TGTGCCAGCAGACGCACGGAAAAACTGTTTTTT. Translation: CASRRTEKLFF.

This clone has only a few counts. The V call is TRBV5-1, the J call TRBJ2-1, with 8 bases fitting TRBD1. The CDR3 has 15 amino acids. The germline gives CDR1 SGHRS, CDR2 YFSETQ. Trimming removed 6 bases from V and 6 bases from J; junction bases left unmatched: 11. The CDR3 sequence is CASNLQGGPLNEQFF. In DNA form, the CDR3 reads TGCGCCAGCAACCTACAGGGGGGTCCACTCAATGAGCAGTTCTTC. Full variable domain (outside the CDR3, taken from reference TRBV5-1 and TRBJ2-1): KAGVTQTPRYLIKTRGQQVTLSCSPISGHRSVSWYQQTPGQGLQFLFEYFSETQRNKGNFPGRFSGRQFSNSRSEMNVSTLELGDSALYLCASNLQGGPLNEQFFGPGTRLTVL.